This entry describes one T cell receptor beta chain. The specificity of this receptor is unknown. Base quality data are lacking; no much larger clone is found one base away. The trim is 6 bases for V and 0 bases for J, with a gap of 11 bases between the germline ends. The CDR3, from cysteine to phenylalanine, totals 15 residues. The kept DNA is CDR3 alone, 45 bases in frame from the first base. The CDR1 and CDR2 encoded by the germline V gene are KGHSH and LQKENI. The sample belongs to a study of T cell responses to AZD1222 COVID-19 vaccine (dated by TCRdb to the early 2020s). A note on the overall study: AZD1222 recipients given second doses at about 4 weeks or at about 12 weeks were pooled, since spike-specific TCR depth and breadth were not found to differ between the two schedules. TCR sequencing covered more than 230 trial participants: approximately 200 given two doses of AZD1222 and approximately 25 given two doses of MenACWY control vaccine. Trial participants were enrolled by age into subgroups of 18-55, 56-69 and 70-plus years, and approximately 150, 30 and 60 TCR-sequenced participants, respectively, were included in these subgroups.

The CDR3 regions of human TCRbeta chains were subjected to immunosequencing. From the authors' description of their analysis: TCRs in the repertoires were compared against a reference library of SARS-CoV-2-specific TCRs that had been generated with the MIRA antigen-specificity platform. Breadth was defined as the fraction of unique TCRs that were SARS-CoV-2-associated. Depth was defined as the fraction of total T cells that were SARS-CoV-2-associated. Using the MIRA data, every spike-specific TCR was mapped to the spike region that the TCR reacted to and assigned to either a CD4 or a CD8 class. Log10-transformed breadth and depth values were compared by one-way ANOVA with Sidak's multiple comparisons tests. The clones in this table, taken by TCRdb from immuneACCESS, are in-frame only. Not every clone is retained; where verified, under half of the shortfall comes from an unresolved V gene, and the cause of the rest is unknown. V and J calls plus clone size are reproduced from that table; the DNA served to infer D and trimming. This sample holds 200,000 or so clones; about 92% were observed only once. 10% of the sample lies in the top ten.

General study outcomes and caveats: Participants were mostly white British and included more females than males, and it was suggested by the authors that clonal diversity may have been underestimated. Epitopes outside the regions mutated in the B.1.351 and B.1.1.7 variants were reportedly recognized by nearly half of the unique spike-specific TCRs. Only a handful of AZD1222 recipients were SARS-CoV-2 seropositive at baseline, limiting conclusions about previously exposed vaccinees. In the small 56-69-year group, the increase in depth fell short of significance, most likely because of low power. Vaccine-associated CD4 TCRs spanned the whole spike protein, with dominant responses in regions 160-218 and 743-854. Because no day 14 peak-response samples were available, repertoires were characterized only after the peak T cell response. After two AZD1222 doses, spike-specific TCR breadth and depth were significantly higher than at day 0 and than in MenACWY recipients.

What this sample's time point label stands for: baseline before first vaccination. The vaccinee samples were drawn from two UK trials, COV001 and COV002, one of which was a single-blind randomized controlled phase 2/3 trial testing AZD1222 (ChAdOx1 nCoV-19) in healthy adults. Trial participant PBMC samples were collected at day 0 and day 28 after the second dose for TCRbeta chain sequencing. The sample in question was peripheral blood, obtained on day 0 of AZD1222 vaccination. The sequence joins TRBV18 to TRBJ2-2; the D gene is not confidently resolved. The TCR comes from an adult in good health. The CDR3 amino acid sequence is: CASSVAGSNTGELFF. The sequenced DNA is TGTGCCAGCTCGGTCGCCGGCTCGAACACCGGGGAGCTGTTTTTT.